This TCR beta chain was sequenced in a study of T cell responses to AZD1222 COVID-19 vaccine. This clone was observed once. Antigen: not known. Profiled with immunoSEQ multiplex PCR; TCRdb holds only in-frame clones, not every one. Of tens of thousands of clones in the sample, about nine tenths are singletons; the top ten hold 24%. The study, taken as a whole, reports: It was only a handful of AZD1222 recipients who were seropositive at baseline. The repertoires were collected only after the peak T cell response. Along spike, vaccine-associated CD4 TCRs were found throughout, with dominance at 160-218 and 743-854.

The specimen comprised peripheral blood, sampled on day 0 of AZD1222 vaccination. The sequence came from an adult in good health.

CDR3 sequence reads: CASSFGDRLDQPQHF. The CDR3, as DNA: TGTGCCAGCAGCTTTGGGGACAGGTTGGATCAGCCCCAGCATTTT. V gene TRBV7-9 combines with J gene TRBJ1-5; 8 nucleotides agree with TRBD1. Looked up from germline, CDR1 is SEHNR and CDR2 is FQNEAQ (reference sequence). The V and J ends lost 3 bases and 5 bases, in that order; junction bases with no gene match: 6. The CDR3 totals 15 residues.